This entry lists 2 T cell receptor beta chains sequenced from one sample in a study of identical twins. TCRdb re-analysed the 5' RACE reads in MiXCR, keeping a single row per CDR3 protein. Among 520,000 or so distinct CDR3 sequences listed, 22% were seen once. Separately, the same data were catalogued under a study of T cells expressing NK-cell markers.

Sequenced input: CD4+ T cells sorted from blood. Receptor source: a woman aged 18-35 years in good health.

In its sample, this clonotype was seen many times. This chain connects TRBV20-1 to TRBJ2-7; weak D call: TRBD1 (5 bases). V gave up 5 bases and J gave up 12 bases, with 20 bases separating them. Germline CDR1 is DFQATT and CDR2 is SNEGSKA (reference sequence). This CDR3 is built from 12 residues. The CDR3 DNA sequence: TGCAGTGCTTCCTCGAGCCCTAGGACACCGTACTTC. Translated: CSASSSPRTPYF.

This clonotype occurred a few times. The chain joins TRBV5-1 to TRBJ2-5, with D uncertain. Trimming left V 1 base short and J 2 bases short, with 12 bases between. The length of the CDR3 is 15 residues. Germline V CDR1 and CDR2: SGHRS, YFSETQ. CDR3 sequence (DNA): TGCGCCAGCAGCTTGTTGGCGCAGATACAAGAGACCCAGTACTTC. Amino acids: CASSLLAQIQETQYF.